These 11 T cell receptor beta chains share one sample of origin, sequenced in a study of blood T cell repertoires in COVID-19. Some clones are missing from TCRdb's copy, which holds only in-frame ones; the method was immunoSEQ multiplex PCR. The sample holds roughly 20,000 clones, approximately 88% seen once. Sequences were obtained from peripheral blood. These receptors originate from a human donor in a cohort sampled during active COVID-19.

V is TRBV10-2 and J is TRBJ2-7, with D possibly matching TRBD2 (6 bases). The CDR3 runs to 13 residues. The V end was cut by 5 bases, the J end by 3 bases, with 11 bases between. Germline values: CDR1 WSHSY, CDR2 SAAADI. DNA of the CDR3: TGCGCCAGCAGTCGGGAGTTCGACTACGAGCAGTACTTC. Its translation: CASSREFDYEQYF.

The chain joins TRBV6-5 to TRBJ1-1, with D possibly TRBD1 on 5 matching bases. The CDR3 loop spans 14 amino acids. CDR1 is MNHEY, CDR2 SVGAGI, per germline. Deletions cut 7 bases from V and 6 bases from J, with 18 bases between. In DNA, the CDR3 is TGTGCCAGCACCAGTGTTGTGTTGGGGCCTGAAGCTTTCTTT. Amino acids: CASTSVVLGPEAFF.

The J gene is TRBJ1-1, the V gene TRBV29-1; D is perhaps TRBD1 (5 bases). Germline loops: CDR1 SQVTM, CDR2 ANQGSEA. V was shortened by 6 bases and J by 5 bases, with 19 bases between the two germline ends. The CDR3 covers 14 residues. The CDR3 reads CSVKTQGGGTEAFF. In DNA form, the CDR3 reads TGCAGCGTGAAAACTCAGGGCGGGGGAACTGAAGCTTTCTTT.

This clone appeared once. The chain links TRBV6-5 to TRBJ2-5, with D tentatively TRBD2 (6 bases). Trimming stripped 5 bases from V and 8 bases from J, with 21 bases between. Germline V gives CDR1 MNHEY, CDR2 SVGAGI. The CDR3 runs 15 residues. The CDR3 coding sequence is TGTGCCAGCAGTCACGACTCCGGGACGGGGGAAACCCAGTACTTC. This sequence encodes CASSHDSGTGETQYF.

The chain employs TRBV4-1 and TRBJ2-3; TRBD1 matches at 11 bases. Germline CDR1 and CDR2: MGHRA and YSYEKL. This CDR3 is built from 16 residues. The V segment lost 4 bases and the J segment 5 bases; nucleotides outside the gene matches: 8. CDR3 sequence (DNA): TGCGCCAGCAGCCGAGGGACAGGGGGAAGTGGAGATACGCAGTATTTT. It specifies CASSRGTGGSGDTQYF.

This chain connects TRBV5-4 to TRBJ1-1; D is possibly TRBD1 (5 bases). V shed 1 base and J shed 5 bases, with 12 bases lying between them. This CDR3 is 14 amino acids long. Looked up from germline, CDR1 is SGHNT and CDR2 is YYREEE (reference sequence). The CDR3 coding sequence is TGTGCCAGCAGCTTGTGGGGGGTAGTAACTGAAGCTTTCTTT. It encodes CASSLWGVVTEAFF.

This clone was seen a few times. The CDR3 DNA is TGTGCCAGCAGCTTAAGACTAGCGGGAGGGCCCCGCTTCGAGACCCAGTACTTC. This sequence encodes CASSLRLAGGPRFETQYF. V and J are TRBV7-2 and TRBJ2-5; 14 bases are a match to TRBD2. The CDR3 is made up of 18 amino acids. V shed 2 bases and J 5 bases; nucleotides not matched to a gene: 10. CDR1 SGHTA and CDR2 FQGNSA come from the germline V gene. Based on the CDR3 plus reference TRBV7-2 and TRBJ2-5, the full variable domain is GAGVSQSPSNKVTEKGKDVELRCDPISGHTALYWYRQSLGQGLEFLIYFQGNSAPDKSGLPSDRFSAERTGGSVSTLTIQRTQQEDSAVYLCASSLRLAGGPRFETQYFGPGTRLLVL.

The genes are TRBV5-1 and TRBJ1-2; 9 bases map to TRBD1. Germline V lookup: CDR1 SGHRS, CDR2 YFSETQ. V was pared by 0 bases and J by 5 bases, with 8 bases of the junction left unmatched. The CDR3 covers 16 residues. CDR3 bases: TGCGCCAGCAGCTTGGCTTTTACAGGGGGCGCGTATGGCTACACCTTC. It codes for CASSLAFTGGAYGYTF. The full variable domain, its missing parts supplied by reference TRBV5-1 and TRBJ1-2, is KAGVTQTPRYLIKTRGQQVTLSCSPISGHRSVSWYQQTPGQGLQFLFEYFSETQRNKGNFPGRFSGRQFSNSRSEMNVSTLELGDSALYLCASSLAFTGGAYGYTFGSGTRLTVV.

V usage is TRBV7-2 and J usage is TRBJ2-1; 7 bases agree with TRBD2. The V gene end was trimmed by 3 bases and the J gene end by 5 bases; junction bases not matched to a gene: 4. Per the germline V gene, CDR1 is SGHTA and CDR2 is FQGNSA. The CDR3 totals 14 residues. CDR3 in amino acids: CASSFGLDNNEQFF. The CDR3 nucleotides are TGTGCCAGCAGCTTTGGACTAGACAACAATGAGCAGTTCTTC. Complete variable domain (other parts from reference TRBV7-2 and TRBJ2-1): GAGVSQSPSNKVTEKGKDVELRCDPISGHTALYWYRQSLGQGLEFLIYFQGNSAPDKSGLPSDRFSAERTGGSVSTLTIQRTQQEDSAVYLCASSFGLDNNEQFFGPGTRLTVL.

This chain's CDR3 is CASSALQGKGNTIYF. Written as DNA, the CDR3 is TGTGCCAGCAGCGCTCTACAGGGGAAGGGAAACACCATATATTTT. The chain employs TRBV14 and TRBJ1-3; TRBD1 agrees at 7 bases. CDR3 length: 15 amino acids. J gave up 4 bases and V 5 bases, and 8 bases lay outside the gene matches. CDR1 SGHDN and CDR2 FVKESK come from the germline V gene.

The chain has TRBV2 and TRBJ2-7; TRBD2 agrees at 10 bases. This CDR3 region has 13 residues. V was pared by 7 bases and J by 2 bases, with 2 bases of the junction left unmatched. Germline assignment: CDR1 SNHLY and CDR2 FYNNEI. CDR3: CASIGTSAYEQYF. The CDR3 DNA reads TGTGCCAGCATAGGGACTAGCGCCTACGAGCAGTACTTC.